A single sample gave rise to the 5 T cell receptor beta chains below, sequenced in a study of T-cell reconstitution after alpha-beta-depleted transplantation in children (TCRdb year 2016). Libraries were prepared through PCR. Sequencing instrument: Illumina HiSeq 2500. To normalize quantification of the TCRbeta repertoire, the TCR libraries were built with molecular barcoding that relied on unique molecular identifiers. The public reads were reprocessed in TCRdb via fastp at Q25 and MiXCR, keeping in-frame beta chains. A single entry per CDR3 protein holds the most common genes and DNA from its merged rows. The sample records 550,000 to 600,000 distinct CDR3 sequences, 23% of which are singletons. The ten largest clones take up 14% of the sample. In the paper's terms, the treatment or condition label means: allogeneic hematopoietic cell transplantation with graft depleted of TCRalphabeta T cells and CD19 B cells.

Sample: PBMCs, mostly from graft donor cells, taken 360 days after TCRalphabeta/CD19-depleted stem cell transplant. These receptors were taken from a boy younger than two who had a stem cell transplant for acute myeloid leukemia, so the T cells may come from the graft donor.

The sample holds many counts of this clonotype. The chain recombines TRBV6-5 with TRBJ2-1; the match to TRBD2 covers 7 bases. The CDR3 runs to 15 residues. Germline CDR1 MNHEY, CDR2 SVGAGI. Trimming cost V 4 bases and J 6 bases; bases outside gene matches: 9. CDR3 sequence (DNA): TGTGCCAGCAGTTCGCTAGCGGCCTCCATCAATGAGCAGTTCTTC. This translates into CASSSLAASINEQFF.

This chain connects TRBV28 to TRBJ2-7; 9 nucleotides match TRBD1. Per the germline V gene, CDR1 is MDHEN and CDR2 is SYDVKM. Losses at the gene ends were 2 bases for V and 9 bases for J; bases not matched to a gene: 8. CDR3 length: 14 residues. CDR3 in amino acids: CASSLSDRGRGQYV. The CDR3 coding sequence is TGTGCCAGCAGTTTAAGCGACAGGGGGAGGGGGCAGTACGTC.

In this sample, this clonotype turned up many times. V gene TRBV12-3 or TRBV12-4 combines with J gene TRBJ1-4, with D perhaps TRBD1 (5 bases). The V gene lost 3 bases and the J gene lost 3 bases, with 11 bases spanning the gap. This CDR3 contains 15 residues. This CDR3 reads CASSFRQHPNEKLFF. The CDR3 DNA sequence: TGTGCCAGCAGTTTCCGACAGCACCCTAATGAAAAACTGTTTTTT.

Only a few counts were recorded for this clonotype. The CDR3 reads CASSYEGLGNTEAFF. In nucleotides, the CDR3 is TGTGCCAGCAGTTACGAGGGCCTGGGGAACACTGAAGCTTTCTTT. The rearrangement uses TRBV6-6 and TRBJ1-1; D remains unclear. With 2 bases removed from V and 1 base from J, the gap between germline ends came to 11 bases. The germline gives CDR1 MNHNY, CDR2 SVGAGI (reference sequence). This CDR3 region has 15 residues.

The sample holds many counts of this clonotype. V usage is TRBV7-2 and J usage is TRBJ2-7, with D unresolved. CDR1 is SGHTA and CDR2 is FQGNSA in the germline V gene. The CDR3 spans 14 residues. The V gene lost 0 bases and the J gene lost 3 bases, with 9 bases spanning the gap. The CDR3 nucleotides are TGTGCCAGCAGCTTAGCTCTTCCCGGCTACGAGCAGTACTTC. The encoded protein is CASSLALPGYEQYF.